This T cell receptor beta chain is drawn from a study of CD8 T cells in ankylosing spondylitis. V lost 5 bases, J lost 0 bases, and 11 bases lay in between. The CDR3 covers 15 residues. From germline, CDR1 is MNHNS and CDR2 SASEGT. This clonotype was seen at least ten times. TCRdb re-called the 5' RACE reads with MiXCR, one entry per CDR3 protein. The sample includes around 230,000 distinct CDR3 sequences, roughly 8.6% seen only once; the top ten take approximately 7%. This TCR was recovered from a male donor with ankylosing spondylitis or in good health (not recorded which). This chain connects TRBV6-1 to TRBJ2-1; a weak D match, TRBD1 (5 bases). Sequencing was performed on blood, either unsorted or a sorted T cell fraction (not recorded which). The CDR3 loop reads CASSQDSFSYNEQFF. The CDR3 DNA reads TGTGCCAGCAGTCAAGACAGTTTCTCCTACAATGAGCAGTTCTTC.